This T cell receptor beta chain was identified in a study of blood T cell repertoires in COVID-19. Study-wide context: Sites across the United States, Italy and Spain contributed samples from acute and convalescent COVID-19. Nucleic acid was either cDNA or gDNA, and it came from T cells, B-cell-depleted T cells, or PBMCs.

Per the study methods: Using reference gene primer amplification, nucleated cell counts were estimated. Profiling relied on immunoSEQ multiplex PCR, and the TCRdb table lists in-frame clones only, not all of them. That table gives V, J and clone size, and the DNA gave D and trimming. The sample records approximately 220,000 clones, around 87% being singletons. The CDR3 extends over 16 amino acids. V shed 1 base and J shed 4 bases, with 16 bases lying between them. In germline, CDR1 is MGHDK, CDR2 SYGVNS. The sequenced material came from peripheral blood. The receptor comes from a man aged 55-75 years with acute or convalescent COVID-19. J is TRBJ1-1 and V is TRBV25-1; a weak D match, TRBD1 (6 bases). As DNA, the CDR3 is TGTGCCAGCAGTGAATCCGGCTCCGGGACACGCACTGAAGCTTTCTTT. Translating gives CASSESGSGTRTEAFF.